This entry concerns a single T cell receptor (beta chain). This sample was taken from a study of early T cells in non-severe SARS-CoV-2 infection. Study overall: Whole-blood bulk RNA, unsorted, was sequenced, and chains were unpaired.

The CDR3 sequence is 12 residues long. V lost 8 bases, J lost 4 bases, and 12 bases lay in between. Germline V gene data show CDR1 as WSHSY and CDR2 as SAAADI. The library protocol tagged individual cDNA molecules with unique molecular identifiers. TCRdb re-called the 5' RACE reads with MiXCR, one entry per CDR3 protein. The sample shows 30,000 to 40,000 distinct CDR3 sequences, 9% to 9.5% of them seen only once. The sequenced sample was whole blood. The chain recombines TRBV10-2 with TRBJ2-7, with unresolved D. This TCR came from an adult who was a healthcare worker with PCR-confirmed SARS-CoV-2 infection or an uninfected control (not recorded which). For the CDR3, the DNA is TGCGCCAGCTCTAGGTCGAGATACGAGCAGTACTTC. Protein: CASSRSRYEQYF.